The T cell receptor (beta chain) under discussion was sequenced for a study of T cells after yellow fever vaccination. This clonotype occurred many times. What it recognizes is unknown. Making TCR cDNA involved 5'RACE template switching, which added UMIs and a universal primer site. TCRdb re-called the 5' RACE reads through MiXCR, storing one row per CDR3 protein. The table includes approximately 120,000 distinct CDR3 sequences, 7.4% detected once. Germline values: CDR1 SGHRS, CDR2 YFSETQ. Trimming removed 3 bases at V and 2 bases at J, with 10 bases between. The CDR3 totals 14 residues. General study findings and limits: Reappearing after the booster were most of the clones from primary vaccination (roughly 95% CD4, 85% to 90% CD8).

The rearrangement links TRBV5-1 to TRBJ2-3; a possible D gene is TRBD1 (5 bases). The TCR was taken from a man aged 18-30 years who received the YFV17D yellow fever vaccine. This specimen was CD4+ T cells sorted from PBMCs, taken 10 days after the first yellow fever vaccination. CDR3 amino acids: CASSSDKPTDTQYF. DNA of the CDR3: TGCGCCAGCAGCTCGGACAAACCCACAGATACGCAGTATTTT.